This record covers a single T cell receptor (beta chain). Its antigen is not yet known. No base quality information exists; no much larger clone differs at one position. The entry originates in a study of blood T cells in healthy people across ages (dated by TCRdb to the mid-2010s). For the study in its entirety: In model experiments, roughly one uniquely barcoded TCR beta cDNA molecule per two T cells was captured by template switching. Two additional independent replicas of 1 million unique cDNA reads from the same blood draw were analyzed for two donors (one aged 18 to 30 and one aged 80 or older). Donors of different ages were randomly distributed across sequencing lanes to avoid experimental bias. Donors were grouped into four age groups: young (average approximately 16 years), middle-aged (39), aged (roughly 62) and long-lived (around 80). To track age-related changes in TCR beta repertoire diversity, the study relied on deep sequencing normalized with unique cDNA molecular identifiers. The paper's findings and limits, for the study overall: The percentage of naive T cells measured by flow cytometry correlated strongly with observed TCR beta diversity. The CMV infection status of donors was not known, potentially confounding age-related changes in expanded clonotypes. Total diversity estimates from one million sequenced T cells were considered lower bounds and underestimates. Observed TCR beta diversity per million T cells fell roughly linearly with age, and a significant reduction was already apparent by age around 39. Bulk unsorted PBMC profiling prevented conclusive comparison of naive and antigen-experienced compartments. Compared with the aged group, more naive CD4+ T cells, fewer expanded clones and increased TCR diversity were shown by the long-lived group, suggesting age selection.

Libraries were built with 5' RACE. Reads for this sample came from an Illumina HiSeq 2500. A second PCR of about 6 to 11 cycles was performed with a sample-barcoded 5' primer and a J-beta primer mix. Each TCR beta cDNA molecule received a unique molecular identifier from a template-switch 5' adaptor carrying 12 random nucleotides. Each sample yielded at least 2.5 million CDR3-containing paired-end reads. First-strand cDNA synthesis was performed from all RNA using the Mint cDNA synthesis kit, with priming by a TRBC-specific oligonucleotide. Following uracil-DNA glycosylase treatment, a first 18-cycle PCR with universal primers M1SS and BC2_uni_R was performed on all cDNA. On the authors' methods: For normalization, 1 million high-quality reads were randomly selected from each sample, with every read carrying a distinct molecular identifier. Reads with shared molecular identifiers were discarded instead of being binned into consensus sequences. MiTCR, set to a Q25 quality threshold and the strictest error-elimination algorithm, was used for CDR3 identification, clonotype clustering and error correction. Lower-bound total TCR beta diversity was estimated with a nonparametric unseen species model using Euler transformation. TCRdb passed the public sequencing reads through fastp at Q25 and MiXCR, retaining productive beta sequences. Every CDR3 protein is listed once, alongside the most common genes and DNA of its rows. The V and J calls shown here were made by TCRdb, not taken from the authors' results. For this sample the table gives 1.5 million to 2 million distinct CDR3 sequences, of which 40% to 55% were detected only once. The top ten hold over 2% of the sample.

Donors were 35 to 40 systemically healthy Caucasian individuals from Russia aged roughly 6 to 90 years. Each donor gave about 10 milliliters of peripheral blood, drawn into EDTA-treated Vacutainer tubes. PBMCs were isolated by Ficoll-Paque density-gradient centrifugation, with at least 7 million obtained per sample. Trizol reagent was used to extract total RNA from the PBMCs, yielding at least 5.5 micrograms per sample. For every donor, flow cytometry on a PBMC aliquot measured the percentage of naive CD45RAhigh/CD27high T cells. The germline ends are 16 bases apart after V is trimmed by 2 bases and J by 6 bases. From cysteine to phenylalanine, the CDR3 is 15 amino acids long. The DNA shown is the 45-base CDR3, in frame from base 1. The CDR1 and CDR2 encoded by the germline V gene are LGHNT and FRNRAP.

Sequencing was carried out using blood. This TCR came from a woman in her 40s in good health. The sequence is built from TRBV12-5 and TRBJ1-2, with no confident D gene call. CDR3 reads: CASGLQQDLIDGYTF. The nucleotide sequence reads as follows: TGTGCTAGTGGTTTGCAGCAGGATCTTATAGATGGCTACACCTTC. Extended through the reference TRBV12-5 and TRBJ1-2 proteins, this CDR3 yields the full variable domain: DARVTQTPRHKVTEMGQEVTMRCQPILGHNTVFWYRQTMMQGLELLAYFRNRAPLDDSGMPKDRFSAEMPDATLATLKIQPSEPRDSAVYFCASGLQQDLIDGYTFGSGTRLTVV.